These 2 T cell receptor beta chains came from one sample sequenced in a study of CD8 T cells in Susac syndrome. It was with random hexamers that about 0.45 to 1 ug RNA was reverse transcribed. TCRdb re-analysed the immunoSEQ multiplex PCR reads in MiXCR, keeping a single row per CDR3 protein. Among approximately 210,000 distinct CDR3 sequences listed, about 94% were seen once. The sequencing input was CD4+ T cells from PBMCs. These receptors all come from a human donor with Susac syndrome.

The chain couples TRBV19 to TRBJ1-6, with D tentatively TRBD1 (6 bases). The length of the CDR3 is 15 residues. Trimming cost V 6 bases and J 7 bases, with 16 bases left between them. CDR1 and CDR2 from the germline V gene are LNHDA and SQIVND (reference sequence). This CDR3 reads CASRGMGHRNSPLHF. CDR3 coding DNA: TGTGCCAGTAGAGGGATGGGACACCGAAATTCACCCCTCCACTTT.

The V gene is TRBV5-1, the J gene TRBJ2-7; 9 bases agree with TRBD1. The J segment lost 0 bases and the V segment lost 1 base, leaving 8 bases of the junction unmatched. There are 17 residues in the CDR3. The V gene's germline CDR1 is SGHRS and CDR2 YFSETQ. The CDR3 DNA follows: TGCGCCAGCAGCTTGTCCGACAGGGGGAGGAGCTCCTACGAGCAGTACTTC. Its protein is CASSLSDRGRSSYEQYF.